The source of this T cell receptor (beta chain) is a study of CD8 T cells in Susac syndrome. RNA, at about 0.45 to 1 ug, was reverse transcribed with random hexamers. The TCR beta CDR3 was amplified by immunoSEQ multiplex PCR across 54 Vbeta, 13 Jbeta. In TCRdb, the immunoSEQ multiplex PCR reads were re-called with MiXCR into one record per CDR3 protein. The table includes 150,000 to 200,000 distinct CDR3 sequences, roughly 94% detected once. Germline-derived CDR1 and CDR2 are MDHEN and SYDVKM. This CDR3 comprises 15 residues. Between the trimmed V and J ends, which lost 5 bases and 4 bases, there was a span of 17 bases.

This clonotype was sampled from a human donor with multiple sclerosis. Sequencing was performed on CD4+ T cells from PBMCs. This sequence joins TRBV28 and TRBJ1-2; weak D call: TRBD1 (5 bases). CDR3 sequence (DNA): TGTGCCAGCAGTAATTTTTCCCCTGACAGCTATGGCTACACCTTC. Protein: CASSNFSPDSYGYTF.